This paragraph reports one T cell receptor (beta chain). As yet, its antigen is unknown. With 60 Vbeta and 13 Jbeta primers, the PCR was carried out. This table comes from immunoSEQ multiplex PCR, and its TCRdb copy is limited to in-frame clones, with some not included. The table includes roughly 100,000 clones, about 80% detected once. This sample was included in a study of cytomegalovirus exposure and HLA in healthy donors. Notes on the study in general: The HLA-A and HLA-B alleles of most subjects were reportedly predicted accurately from TCR beta sequences. Analysis performed later showed TCR beta chains linked to HLA being more clonally expanded than equally common others. In terms of immune exposure information, only CMV serostatus was available.

All donors participated as healthy donors of bone marrow. This receptor was taken from a man aged 35 to 55 in good health and CMV-seronegative. Sequenced input: PBMCs.

The CDR3, as DNA: TGTGCCAGCACCCCGAGGGCAACTAATGAAAAACTGTTTTTT. Translated, it gives CASTPRATNEKLFF. The chain carries TRBV6-5 and TRBJ1-4; D gene uncertain. V shed 7 bases and J shed 0 bases, with 9 bases lying between them. The CDR3 consists of 14 residues. The V gene's germline CDR1 is MNHEY and CDR2 SVGAGI.